The rows below give T cell receptor beta chains drawn from one sample of a study of cytomegalovirus exposure and HLA in healthy donors. The assay was immunoSEQ multiplex PCR, and TCRdb's table has in-frame clones only and misses some. The sample yields about 120,000 clones, more than 65% seen once. Specimen: PBMCs. Receptor source: a man aged 35 to 55 in good health and CMV-seropositive. The CDR3 runs from the conserved cysteine through the conserved F or W. A D gene is named only where the DNA matches it firmly. For some rows the clone size is stated as once, few or many, or as a class when expanded; others skip it.

>TRBV9|TRBD2|TRBJ2-7|NA
TGTGCCAGCAGCTTCGGCGGGGGTGGCTACGAGCAGTACTTC
CASSFGGGGYEQYF
>TRBV4-2|NA|TRBJ1-6|NA
TGTGCCAGCAGCCCTAGACGGGGGGCAGGTAATTCACCCCTCCACTTT
CASSPRRGAGNSPLHF
>TRBV30|TRBD1|TRBJ2-7|NA
TGTGCCTGGAGTGGTGCTGGACAGGGAGGCTACGAGCAGTACTTC
CAWSGAGQGGYEQYF
>TRBV13|TRBD2|TRBJ2-3|NA
TGTGCCAGCAGCTCACGGACTAGCGGGGGAGATACGCAGTATTTT
CASSSRTSGGDTQYF
>TRBV4-2|TRBD1|TRBJ1-5|NA
TGTGCCAGCAGCCAAGAGGGACAGGGCTCTCAGCCCCAGCATTTT
CASSQEGQGSQPQHF
>TRBV5-1|NA|TRBJ1-6|NA
TGCGCCAGCAGCTTGGGTGTATTGTTTTCACCCCTCCACTTT
CASSLGVLFSPLHF
>TRBV7-8|NA|TRBJ2-3|NA
TGTGCCAGCAGCACACAGGGTCCAGATACGCAGTATTTT
CASSTQGPDTQYF
>TRBV15|NA|TRBJ2-3|NA
TGTGCCACCAGCAGAGTTACAGGGACAGATACGCAGTATTTT
CATSRVTGTDTQYF
>TRBV18|TRBD1|TRBJ1-2|NA
TGTGCCAGCTCACCACCGGGACAGGGATTCTATGGCTACACCTTC
CASSPPGQGFYGYTF
>TRBV6-5|NA|TRBJ1-2|NA
TGTGCCAGCAGTAACTACTACAATAACTATGGCTACACCTTC
CASSNYYNNYGYTF
>TRBV6-5|NA|TRBJ2-4|NA
TGTGCCAGCAGCCTGGACAGCTTAGCCAAAAACATTCAGTACTTC
CASSLDSLAKNIQYF
>TRBV6-1|TRBD2|TRBJ2-7|NA
TGTGCCAGCAGTGAAGCCCGGAGGAGCGGGGGATGGTACGAGCAGTACTTC
CASSEARRSGGWYEQYF
>TRBV7-8|TRBD1|TRBJ2-6|NA
TGTGCCAGCAGCAACAGCCGGGACAGGGGGCTCACTGGGGCCAACGGCCTGACTTTC
CASSNSRDRGLTGANGLTF
>TRBV5-1|NA|TRBJ2-4|NA
TGCGCCAGCCGGTCCGAGAGGGCCAAAAACATTCAGTACTTC
CASRSERAKNIQYF
>TRBV28|NA|TRBJ1-2|NA
TGTGCCAGCAGTTTAGCCCAGGGGCGGGATGGCTACACCTTC
CASSLAQGRDGYTF
>TRBV5-1|TRBD2|TRBJ2-1|NA
TGCGCCAGCAGTGACGGGGGGGCAACCTACAATGAGCAGTTCTTC
CASSDGGATYNEQFF
>TRBV9|NA|TRBJ1-4|NA
TGTGCCAGCAGCGTAGAGCGAACTAAGAATGAAAAACTGTTTTTT
CASSVERTKNEKLFF
>TRBV10-3|NA|TRBJ1-6|NA
TGTGCCATCAGTGAGTCAGCTGGGAGTTCACCCCTCCACTTT
CAISESAGSSPLHF
>TRBV25-1|TRBD1|TRBJ1-1|NA
TGTGCCAGCAGTGTGACAGGGATGAACACTGAAGCTTTCTTT
CASSVTGMNTEAFF
>TRBV7-2|NA|TRBJ1-2|NA
TGTGCCAGCAGCGGCCGGGGGAGGGGGGGAAACTATGGCTACACCTTC
CASSGRGRGGNYGYTF
>TRBV7-8|TRBD1|TRBJ1-5|once
TGTGCCAGCGCGGGACAGGGTTTTTATAGCAATCAGCCCCAGCATTTT
CASAGQGFYSNQPQHF
>TRBV7-2|TRBD2|TRBJ2-7|NA
TGTGCCAGCAGCTCTAGCATCCAGCGGGGGGGCCACGAGCAGTACTTC
CASSSSIQRGGHEQYF
>TRBV5-8|NA|TRBJ2-7|NA
TGTGCCAGCAGCTTGGGATCGGCAGCTAGCTCCTACGAGCAGTACTTC
CASSLGSAASSYEQYF
>TRBV27|TRBD1|TRBJ2-1|NA
TGTGCCAGTCGACAGGGGGCCCGCGAGCAGTTCTTC
CASRQGAREQFF
>TRBV7-9|NA|TRBJ1-1|NA
TGTGCCAGCAGTCCCCGGGGAGGGAACACTGAAGCTTTCTTT
CASSPRGGNTEAFF
>TRBV6-5|NA|TRBJ1-3|NA
TGTGCCAGCAGTTACATTTCCCCAGATTCTGGAAACACCATATATTTT
CASSYISPDSGNTIYF
>TRBV7-3|TRBD2|TRBJ2-3|NA
TGTGCCAGCAGCCCCACGGGACTAGCCGGCACAGATACGCAGTATTTT
CASSPTGLAGTDTQYF
>TRBV18|NA|TRBJ1-2|NA
TGTGCCAGCTCACTTGTCACCGGGTCCAGTGGCTACACCTTC
CASSLVTGSSGYTF
>TRBV27|NA|TRBJ1-2|NA
TGTGCCAGCAGTTTATCCGGGGGAGACAGCTACACCTTC
CASSLSGGDSYTF
>TRBV7-9|TRBD1|TRBJ1-3|once
TGTTCCAGCACCGTGGACAGGGGTCGAACCACCATATATTTT
CSSTVDRGRTTIYF
>TRBV6-5|NA|TRBJ2-2|few
TGTGCCAGCAGAGAGGGTAACACCGGGGAGCTGTTTTTT
CASREGNTGELFF
>TRBV19|TRBD2|TRBJ2-1|NA
TGTGCCAGTAGTCAGCGACTAGCGGGGGGATACAATGAGCAGTTCTTC
CASSQRLAGGYNEQFF
>TRBV19|NA|TRBJ2-3|NA
TGTGCCAGTACCAGAGGAATAAGGGATACGCAGTATTTT
CASTRGIRDTQYF
>TRBV5-1|NA|TRBJ1-3|NA
TGCGCCAGCAGCTTGGGCCGGACAAGCTCTGGAAACACCATATATTTT
CASSLGRTSSGNTIYF
>TRBV4-1|NA|TRBJ1-5|NA
TGCGCCAGCAGCCAAGGACAGATATCGAATCAGCCCCAGCATTTT
CASSQGQISNQPQHF